The 15 T cell receptor beta chains listed next were all sequenced from one sample in a study of blood T cell repertoires in COVID-19. Libraries were prepared by immunoSEQ multiplex PCR; TCRdb keeps only in-frame clonotypes and omits some of them. The sample records over 100,000 clones, approximately 90% being singletons. Sequencing used peripheral blood. These receptor sequences come from a middle-aged man with acute or convalescent COVID-19.

CDR3 bases: TGTGCCAGCAGTTACTCGCGGACTAGTAGCGCAGATACGCAGTATTTT. Protein: CASSYSRTSSADTQYF. The rearrangement uses TRBV6-5 and TRBJ2-3; TRBD2 matches 7 bases. Germline V gene lookup returns CDR1 MNHEY and CDR2 SVGAGI. V lost 0 bases, J lost 4 bases, and 7 bases stayed unmatched. The CDR3 sequence is 16 residues long.

The chain carries TRBV20-1 and TRBJ1-4, with D possibly being TRBD1 (5 bases). CDR3 length equals 13 residues. Germline V gene data show CDR1 as DFQATT and CDR2 as SNEGSKA (reference sequence). The V end was cut by 3 bases, the J end by 5 bases, with 10 bases between. CDR3 DNA: TGCAGTGCTAGTCGGTGGGGCAATGAAAAACTGTTTTTT. Protein product: CSASRWGNEKLFF.

The chain carries TRBV6-5 and TRBJ1-1, with no clear D. Trimming removed 5 bases from V and 3 bases from J, with 13 bases in between. CDR1 is MNHEY and CDR2 is SVGAGI in the germline V gene. This CDR3 contains 14 residues. This chain's CDR3 is CASSTTGIDTEAFF. The CDR3 bases are TGTGCCAGCAGTACCACCGGGATAGACACTGAAGCTTTCTTT.

The rearrangement links TRBV7-9 to TRBJ2-3; TRBD2 might be the D (5 bases). Per the germline V gene, CDR1 is SEHNR and CDR2 is FQNEAQ (reference sequence). The CDR3 spans 14 residues. V dropped 1 base and J dropped 0 bases, with 5 bases sitting between them. The CDR3 nucleotides read TGTGCCAGCAGCTTAGGACTAAGCACAGATACGCAGTATTTT. Amino acid sequence: CASSLGLSTDTQYF.

The CDR3 is CASSLVGGRNIQYF. CDR3 in DNA: TGTGCCAGCAGCTTGGTCGGCGGGAGGAACATTCAGTACTTC. The chain links TRBV5-4 to TRBJ2-4; 8 bases agree with TRBD2. The trim removed 0 bases at V and 7 bases at J, leaving 3 bases unmatched. The CDR3 consists of 14 residues. The germline V gene encodes CDR1 SGHNT and CDR2 YYREEE (reference sequence).

CDR3: CASSVEQGVTQFF. CDR3 DNA sequence: TGCGCCAGCAGCGTCGAGCAGGGGGTCACCCAGTTCTTC. The chain has TRBV5-1 and TRBJ2-1; 7 bases are a match to TRBD1. Losses at the gene ends were 4 bases for V and 13 bases for J; bases not matched to a gene: 11. The CDR3 totals 13 residues. Germline CDR1 is SGHRS and CDR2 is YFSETQ.

The chain combines TRBV19 with TRBJ2-1; 8 bases match TRBD1. Germline V gene lookup returns CDR1 LNHDA and CDR2 SQIVND (reference sequence). The CDR3 is made up of 14 amino acids. The V segment lost 10 bases and the J segment 1 base; nucleotides outside the gene matches: 6. DNA of the CDR3: TGTGCCACCAGGGGGCCCACGTCCTACAATGAGCAGTTCTTC. Residues: CATRGPTSYNEQFF.

The chain combines TRBV5-1 with TRBJ2-3, with 8 nucleotides matching TRBD1. CDR3 length: 14 amino acids. Germline values: CDR1 SGHRS, CDR2 YFSETQ. The V segment lost 3 bases and the J segment 1 base; nucleotides outside the gene matches: 1. Written as DNA, the CDR3 is TGCGCCAGCAGCTCGACAGGGGGCACAGATACGCAGTATTTT. It codes for CASSSTGGTDTQYF.

V and J are TRBV7-3 and TRBJ2-1; TRBD2 might be the D (5 bases). This CDR3 is 11 amino acids long. With 8 bases removed from V and 5 bases from J, the gap between germline ends came to 7 bases. Germline V CDR1 and CDR2: SGHTA, FQGTGA. Here the CDR3 reads CASGENNEQFF. The CDR3 DNA reads as TGTGCCAGCGGGGAGAACAATGAGCAGTTCTTC.

The V and J genes are TRBV3-1 (or the pseudogene TRBV3-2) and TRBJ1-5; D gene unclear. Germline CDR1 reads LGHDT; CDR2 reads YNNKEL (reference sequence). V was clipped by 4 bases and J by 8 bases, with 12 bases between them. The CDR3 covers 13 residues. The DNA of the CDR3 is TGTGCCAGCAGCCCTACCAGGTTTGAGCCCCAGCATTTT. Translating it yields CASSPTRFEPQHF.

This rearrangement joins TRBV27 to TRBJ1-6; a weak D match, TRBD1 (6 bases). The CDR3 runs to 12 residues. Trimming cost V 3 bases and J 9 bases, with 6 bases left between them. Germline V lookup: CDR1 MNHEY, CDR2 SMNVEV (reference sequence). The CDR3 is CASSFRGSPLHF. Here the CDR3 DNA reads TGTGCCAGCAGTTTCAGGGGTTCACCCCTCCACTTT.

The chain recombines TRBV9 with TRBJ1-3; possibly TRBD1 for D (6 bases). Germline V gene data show CDR1 as SGDLS and CDR2 as YYNGEE. The CDR3 has 15 amino acids. V lost 1 base and J 2 bases, leaving 10 bases between the germline ends. CDR3 coding DNA: TGTGCCAGCAGCGTAAATCAGGGGCCTGGAAACACCATATATTTT. It yields the protein CASSVNQGPGNTIYF.

V usage is TRBV6-5 and J usage is TRBJ1-5; the D gene is possibly TRBD1 (6 bases). Between the trimmed V and J ends, which lost 4 bases and 4 bases, there was a span of 8 bases. Germline CDR1 and CDR2: MNHEY and SVGAGI. The CDR3 loop spans 13 amino acids. CDR3 coding DNA: TGTGCCAGCAGTTTCACAGGGAATCAGCCCCAGCATTTT. It yields the protein CASSFTGNQPQHF.

This sequence joins TRBV6-5 and TRBJ1-2, with D tentatively TRBD1 (5 bases). The ends were cut back, 6 bases at V and 4 bases at J, with 12 bases in the middle. Germline V CDR1 and CDR2: MNHEY, SVGAGI. The CDR3 covers 13 residues. The CDR3 spells CASRSSGGYGYTF. The CDR3, as DNA: TGTGCCAGCAGGTCTTCCGGGGGCTATGGCTACACCTTC.

The chain couples TRBV10-1 to TRBJ2-1, with 9 positions matching TRBD2. This CDR3 is 16 amino acids long. J was trimmed by 2 bases and V by 6 bases; bases with no gene match: 8. CDR1 and CDR2 from the germline V gene are WNHNN and SYGVQD (reference sequence). CDR3 nucleotide sequence: TGCGCCAGCAGGGCTAGCGGGACAGAAGCCTACAATGAGCAGTTCTTC. This codes for CASRASGTEAYNEQFF.